The sequence of this T cell receptor (beta chain) was determined in a study of blood T cell repertoires in COVID-19 (TCRdb year 2020). Turning to the overall study: Samples covering the acute and convalescent phases of COVID-19 were provided by collaborators in the United States, Italy and Spain. The dataset comprised deeply sampled blood TCRbeta repertoires from subjects exposed to, actively infected with, or recovered from COVID-19. Samples came from the ongoing ImmuneRACE study (first 160 participants) plus 1,254 subjects from 6 global collaborators. Where available, HLA class I and class II types were taken from metadata supplied by the sample provider and were not determined by assay-based typing. Nearly every sample came with metadata listing a de-identified subject ID, COVID-19 status, age in years and sex. The repertoires were released in a freely available public database meant as a resource for research on the immune response to SARS-CoV-2. The material from the prospective study consisted of cDNA or gDNA derived from T cells, B-cell-depleted T cells, or PBMCs.

One collaborating source in Seattle enrolled patients while the patients were actively infected and followed the patients over time throughout the course of disease. The collaborating institutions used their own protocols to collect whole blood in K2EDTA tubes. For TCRbeta analysis, collaborators shipped samples as frozen whole blood, isolated PBMCs, or DNA extracted from either of those sample types. The paper's findings and limits, for the study overall: How much clinical and demographic metadata was included differed by source and by participant, and the metadata was provided uncurated.

Including cysteine and phenylalanine, the CDR3 has 13 amino acids. CDR3 DNA is the only sequence kept; it has 39 bases, read in frame from the first base. For CDR1 and CDR2, the germline V gene lists SNHLY and FYNNEI. Cut back by 9 bases and 5 bases, the V and J ends lie 14 bases apart. Details on this clone: There is no known antigen for this receptor. No per-base quality is available; no much larger clone lies one base away.

The immunoSEQ Assay, a bias-controlled multiplex PCR, was used to amplify TCRbeta CDR3 regions from genomic DNA. In the source study's methods: The number of nucleated cells in each sample was estimated by amplification of reference gene primers within the assay. Sequence reads were collapsed and filtered to measure the absolute abundance of every unique TCRbeta CDR3 rearrangement. For each sample, productive Simpson clonality was calculated as the square root of Simpson's diversity index across productive rearrangements. This is the immuneACCESS table as TCRdb keeps it, with only in-frame sequences that have V and J called. A part of the clones is gone; compared with another copy, unresolved V genes explain less than half, and the rest is unexplained. Clone size and the V and J calls come from that table; the DNA yielded D and trimming. This sample comprises about 130,000 clones, approximately 81% of them detected only once. 6% of the sample is in the top ten clones.

The sequenced sample was peripheral blood. The TCR was taken from a man at least 80 years old with COVID-19, enrolled during active disease. This chain is built from TRBV2 and TRBJ2-1; the D segment cannot be called with confidence. The nucleotide sequence is TGTGCCAGTTATGGCCCCCCGAACAATGAGCAGTTCTTC. This yields the protein CASYGPPNNEQFF.